This T cell receptor beta chain was profiled in a study of T cells in Graves' hyperthyroidism and ophthalmopathy. The CDR3 length is 14 residues. Per germline, CDR1 MNHNS and CDR2 SASEGT. V was trimmed by 7 bases and J by 3 bases, leaving 15 bases between them. RNA transcripts were the template for amplifying TCR beta CDR3 regions. TCR CDR3 underwent first-round RT-PCR with the HTBI primer set. TCRdb analysed the multiplex PCR reads with MiXCR anew, one entry per CDR3 protein. The data show 500,000 to 550,000 distinct CDR3 sequences, 20% seen once. Sequencing was performed on blood. The chain joins TRBV6-1 to TRBJ1-1; possible D gene TRBD1, 6 bases. The clonotype comes from a man aged 40-49 years with Graves' ophthalmopathy. The CDR3 protein is CASTRRGLHTEAFF. The CDR3 nucleotides read TGTGCCAGCACCCGACGGGGGCTTCACACTGAAGCTTTCTTT.